This T cell receptor beta chain was recovered during a study of T cell responses to AZD1222 COVID-19 vaccine. Overall study findings and caveats: Seropositive status at baseline applied to only a handful of AZD1222 recipients. Donors in the cohort were predominantly white British and more often female, and clonal diversity was possibly underestimated.

Clones were read by immunoSEQ multiplex PCR, and TCRdb kept only the in-frame ones, dropping some. The repertoire holds about 180,000 clones, with over 85% as singletons. As concerns this clone: Its antigen is unidentified.

The origin of this receptor is an adult who received the MenACWY meningococcal vaccine as a control. The source material was peripheral blood, sampled 28 days after the second dose of the MenACWY control vaccine.

The CDR3 sequence: CASSLDPRGVSPGGTQYF. CDR3 nucleotide sequence: TGTGCCAGCAGCTTAGATCCCAGGGGTGTGAGTCCCGGAGGGACCCAGTACTTC. The V and J genes are TRBV7-8 and TRBJ2-5; the D gene is possibly TRBD1 (6 bases). This CDR3 spans 18 amino acids. CDR1 SGHVS and CDR2 FQNEAQ come from the germline V gene. V was trimmed by 1 base and J by 7 bases, leaving 25 bases between them.